The 12 T cell receptor beta chains reported below all come from one sample, sequenced in a study of cytomegalovirus exposure and HLA in healthy donors. This PCR relied on a set of 60 Vbeta primers and 13 Jbeta primers. The data were produced by immunoSEQ multiplex PCR, yet TCRdb's version contains in-frame clones alone and is incomplete. The sample yields some 130,000 clones, roughly 80% seen once. The material sequenced was PBMCs. These receptors all stem from a woman between 40 and 50 years old in good health and CMV-seronegative.

The chain couples TRBV11-2 to TRBJ2-5, with TRBD2 matching 7 bases. The V gene end was trimmed by 3 bases and the J gene end by 5 bases; junction bases not matched to a gene: 3. Germline CDR1 is SGHAT and CDR2 is FQNNGV. This CDR3 comprises 13 residues. The CDR3 bases are TGTGCCAGCAGCTTGTGGGAGGGCGAGACCCAGTACTTC. Translation gives CASSLWEGETQYF.

Here the CDR3 DNA reads TGCGCCAGCAGCTCCCCGGGTTATGGCTACACCTTC. This codes for CASSSPGYGYTF. This chain connects TRBV4-3 to TRBJ1-2; no definite D call. The V and J ends lost 5 bases and 5 bases respectively, with 9 bases between them. The V gene's germline CDR1 is LGHNA and CDR2 YSLEER. The CDR3 contains 12 residues.

This chain uses TRBV7-2 with TRBJ2-7, with TRBD1 matching over 8 bases. The CDR3 length is 14 residues. Germline V CDR1 and CDR2: SGHTA, FQGNSA. The V segment lost 5 bases and the J segment 6 bases; nucleotides outside the gene matches: 9. The CDR3 DNA reads TGTGCCAGCAGCCGACGACAGGGGACGGGCGAGCAGTACTTC. As protein: CASSRRQGTGEQYF.

This clone was seen only a few times. The rearrangement uses TRBV19 and TRBJ1-1, with 8 bases aligning to TRBD1. The junction had 6 bases not matched to a gene; V was cut back by 3 bases and J by 6 bases. The CDR3 sequence is 14 residues long. The germline CDR1 and CDR2 sequences are LNHDA and SQIVND (reference sequence). The CDR3 DNA reads as TGTGCCAGTAGTATTTCGCGACAGGGGTCTGAAGCTTTCTTT. It codes for CASSISRQGSEAFF.

The chain uses TRBV5-6 and TRBJ1-2; D ambiguous. Trimming pared 0 bases from V and 4 bases from J, leaving 10 bases between. The CDR3 consists of 14 residues. The germline V gene encodes CDR1 SGHDT and CDR2 YYEEEE. The CDR3 DNA reads TGTGCCAGCAGCTTGGTCGGAGAATTCTATGGCTACACCTTC. Its translation: CASSLVGEFYGYTF.

This sequence joins TRBV27 and TRBJ1-1, with D perhaps matching TRBD1 (6 bases). The germline gives CDR1 MNHEY, CDR2 SMNVEV (reference sequence). V was shortened by 4 bases and J by 6 bases, with 12 bases between the two germline ends. CDR3 size: 13 residues. CDR3 protein: CASSYFGGSEAFF. The DNA of the CDR3 is TGTGCCAGCAGTTACTTTGGGGGCTCTGAAGCTTTCTTT.

This chain links TRBV29-1 with TRBJ2-4, with unresolved D. The V gene lost 2 bases and the J gene lost 7 bases, with 12 bases spanning the gap. This CDR3 contains 13 residues. CDR1 is SQVTM and CDR2 is ANQGSEA in the germline V gene. CDR3 in amino acids: CSVERRSSNIQYF. The CDR3 region has the DNA TGCAGCGTTGAACGGCGGTCCTCTAACATTCAGTACTTC.

The rearrangement joins TRBV4-3 to TRBJ2-1; the match to TRBD2 covers 14 bases. With V trimmed by 2 bases and J by 4 bases, 7 bases remained unmatched. This CDR3 comprises 18 residues. CDR1 is LGHNA, CDR2 YSLEER, per germline. Here the CDR3 DNA reads TGCGCCAGCAGCCAACTAGTAGGGACTAGCGGGGGATACAATGAGCAGTTCTTC. It is translated as CASSQLVGTSGGYNEQFF.

The CDR3 reads CASRQGDPTDTQYF. The DNA for the CDR3 is TGTGCCAGCAGACAGGGGGACCCCACAGATACGCAGTATTTT. The V gene is TRBV6-5, the J gene TRBJ2-3; 8 bases are shared with TRBD1. CDR1 MNHEY and CDR2 SVGAGI come from the germline V gene. This CDR3 has 14 residues. The J segment lost 2 bases and the V segment lost 6 bases, leaving 4 bases of the junction unmatched.

The chain is built from TRBV29-1 and TRBJ1-2, with 7 bases aligning to TRBD1. The CDR3 has 13 residues. CDR1 and CDR2 (germline): SQVTM, ANQGSEA. V was pared by 6 bases and J by 7 bases, with 11 bases of the junction left unmatched. As DNA, the CDR3 is TGCAGCGTCCAAACCGGGGCAGGGGGTGGCTACACCTTC. Protein product: CSVQTGAGGGYTF.

Points on this clone: The sample contains more than one DNA sequence encoding this CDR3. The chain recombines TRBV9 with TRBJ1-4; the D is unclear. Germline V gene lookup returns CDR1 SGDLS and CDR2 YYNGEE. Trimming took 0 bases from V and 2 from J, leaving 5 bases between them. The CDR3 has 14 amino acids. CDR3 in DNA: TGTGCCAGCAGCGTAGGGGCTACTAATGAAAAACTGTTTTTT. Encoded protein: CASSVGATNEKLFF.

In this sample, this clone turned up a few times. V is TRBV6-5 and J is TRBJ1-1, with D possibly TRBD1 on 5 matching bases. This CDR3 comprises 13 residues. V lost 9 bases to trimming and J lost 4 bases, with 15 bases between them. Germline V gene sequence: CDR1 MNHEY, CDR2 SVGAGI. This CDR3 reads CASHTGIGTEAFF. The CDR3 nucleotides read TGTGCCAGTCATACAGGAATCGGCACTGAAGCTTTCTTT.